This T cell receptor beta chain came from a study of blood T cell repertoires in COVID-19 (dated by TCRdb to 2018 to 2021). Notes on the research overall: Samples covering the acute and convalescent phases of COVID-19 were provided by collaborators in the United States, Italy and Spain. The prospective study material was composed of cDNA or gDNA derived from T cells, B-cell-depleted T cells, or PBMCs. Subjects who had been exposed to COVID-19, were actively infected with it, or had recovered from it provided the deeply sampled blood TCRbeta repertoires that made up the dataset. The repertoires were released in a freely available public database meant as a resource for research on the immune response to SARS-CoV-2. The samples were drawn from two sources: the first 160 participants of the ongoing ImmuneRACE study, and 1,000 to 1,500 subjects contributed by 6 global collaborators. Sample metadata almost always included a de-identified subject ID, COVID-19 status, age in years and sex. HLA class I and class II types, where available, came from metadata supplied by the sample provider rather than from assay-based typing. Study-wide conclusions, independent of this receptor: The quantity of clinical and demographic metadata differed by source and by participant and was supplied without curation.

Comments on this clone: Its recognized antigen is unknown. Base quality data are lacking; no much larger clone is found one base away.

V ends up 5 bases short and J 1 base short, with an unmatched junction base count of 5. The CDR3 contains 15 residues, cysteine and phenylalanine counted. The entry retains the CDR3 DNA only, 45 bases that are in frame from base 1. The germline V gene yields MNHEY for CDR1 and SVGAGI for CDR2. Collaborating institutions collected whole blood in K2EDTA tubes following their own protocols. For TCRbeta analysis, collaborator samples were shipped as frozen whole blood, as isolated PBMCs, or as DNA extracted from either sample type. TCRbeta CDR3 regions were amplified from genomic DNA using the immunoSEQ Assay, a bias-controlled multiplex PCR. As for how the authors treated the data: The number of nucleated cells in each sample was estimated by amplification of reference gene primers within the assay. To quantify the absolute abundance of each unique TCRbeta CDR3 rearrangement, sequence reads were collapsed and filtered. For each sample, productive Simpson clonality was calculated as the square root of Simpson's diversity index over productive rearrangements. The table was pulled from immuneACCESS by TCRdb, which kept in-frame rearrangements only. Such tables lose some clones; where checked, under half of the loss comes from unresolved V genes, and the rest has no known cause. V and J calls and clone size are as listed in that table; D and trimming were resolved from the DNA. The sample table holds some 64,000 clones, of which approximately 79% were seen once. The ten biggest clones cover roughly 18% of the sample.

Recombination connected TRBV6-5 to TRBJ1-1, and TRBD1 matches 9 of the central bases. This sequence was found in a man between 60 and 70 years old with acute or convalescent COVID-19. The specimen was peripheral blood. At the DNA level, the sequence is TGTGCCAGCAGTCCGACAGGGGGGTCGAACACTGAAGCTTTCTTT. Its translation reads: CASSPTGGSNTEAFF.